This passage covers 27 T cell receptor beta chains from one sample sequenced in a study of T cells in Graves' hyperthyroidism and ophthalmopathy. It was RNA transcripts that yielded the amplified TCR beta CDR3 regions. RT-PCR in the first round (using the HTBI primer set) targeted the TCR CDR3. TCRdb reanalysed the multiplex PCR reads using MiXCR and keeps one entry per CDR3 protein. The sample has hundreds of thousands of distinct CDR3 sequences, approximately 14% seen once; the top ten hold approximately 12%. The material sequenced was blood. These receptor sequences come from a woman in her forties or fifties with Graves' ophthalmopathy.

There are a few counts of this clonotype. The chain couples TRBV12-5 to TRBJ1-2; D gene uncertain. V gave up 1 base and J gave up 0 bases, with 6 bases separating them. Germline V gives CDR1 LGHNT, CDR2 FRNRAP. This CDR3 has 14 amino acids. Here the CDR3 reads CASGLALSNYGYTF. Here the CDR3 DNA reads TGTGCTAGTGGTTTGGCTTTGTCTAACTATGGCTACACCTTC. The full variable domain, its missing parts supplied by reference TRBV12-5 and TRBJ1-2, is DARVTQTPRHKVTEMGQEVTMRCQPILGHNTVFWYRQTMMQGLELLAYFRNRAPLDDSGMPKDRFSAEMPDATLATLKIQPSEPRDSAVYFCASGLALSNYGYTFGSGTRLTVV.

This clonotype was seen at least ten times. This sequence joins TRBV13 and TRBJ1-2; 11 bases line up with TRBD1. Germline V gene data show CDR1 as PRHDT and CDR2 as FYEKMQ (reference sequence). The CDR3 totals 14 residues. V dropped 4 bases and J dropped 7; count of bases not matched to a gene: 5. Written as DNA, the CDR3 is TGTGCCAGCAGCTCACCGGGACAGGGGGTTGGCTACACCTTC. Protein sequence: CASSSPGQGVGYTF. The complete variable domain, with remaining parts taken from reference TRBV13 and TRBJ1-2, reads AAGVIQSPRHLIKEKRETATLKCYPIPRHDTVYWYQQGPGQDPQFLISFYEKMQSDKGSIPDRFSAQQFSDYHSELNMSSLELGDSALYFCASSSPGQGVGYTFGSGTRLTVV.

This clonotype was recorded many times. This sequence joins TRBV27 and TRBJ2-5, with D hard to call. This CDR3 spans 15 amino acids. V lost 0 bases and J lost 6, with 14 bases in between. Germline values: CDR1 MNHEY, CDR2 SMNVEV (reference sequence). CDR3 loop: CASSLSTRRIQTQYF. The DNA of the CDR3 is TGTGCCAGCAGTTTATCGACCCGGCGGATTCAGACCCAGTACTTC.

The table lists this clonotype with many counts. The genes are TRBV28 and TRBJ2-7, with D unclear. The CDR3 spans 14 residues. With 3 bases removed from V and 0 bases from J, the gap between germline ends came to 9 bases. CDR1 is MDHEN and CDR2 is SYDVKM in the germline V gene. DNA for the CDR3: TGTGCCAGCAGTTTGACTCCGGCCTCCTACGAGCAGTACTTC. Protein: CASSLTPASYEQYF. Full variable domain (rest looked up from reference TRBV28 and TRBJ2-7): DVKVTQSSRYLVKRTGEKVFLECVQDMDHENMFWYRQDPGLGLRLIYFSYDVKMKEKGDIPEGYSVSREKKERFSLILESASTNQTSMYLCASSLTPASYEQYFGPGTRLTVT.

This clonotype was counted at least ten times. The CDR3 DNA reads as TGCAGTGCTAGAGACTGGACTTCTCAACAAGAGACCCAGTACTTC. Protein product: CSARDWTSQQETQYF. The chain carries TRBV20-1 and TRBJ2-5, with D perhaps matching TRBD2 (5 bases). The CDR3 is 15 amino acids. With 0 bases removed from V and 2 bases from J, the gap between germline ends came to 13 bases. Germline CDR1 and CDR2: DFQATT and SNEGSKA (reference sequence).

The CDR3 reads CASSQVGQGLNTEAFF. CDR3 DNA: TGTGCCAGCAGCCAAGTGGGACAGGGTTTGAACACTGAAGCTTTCTTT. The chain recombines TRBV11-2 with TRBJ1-1; 9 bases map to TRBD1. Looked up from germline, CDR1 is SGHAT and CDR2 is FQNNGV. The trim removed 5 bases at V and 0 bases at J, leaving 7 bases unmatched. CDR3 length: 16 residues.

This clonotype was detected many times. V is TRBV4-2 and J is TRBJ2-5; 8 nucleotides align to TRBD2. Germline loops: CDR1 LGHNA, CDR2 YNFKEQ. There are 15 residues in the CDR3. Unmatched junction bases numbered 5, after V lost 4 bases and J lost 1 base. CDR3 loop: CASSPDSGTQETQYF. The CDR3 DNA is TGTGCCAGCAGCCCAGATAGCGGGACCCAAGAGACCCAGTACTTC.

V gene TRBV4-2 combines with J gene TRBJ2-7, with D maybe TRBD2 (5 bases). V was pared by 0 bases and J by 3 bases, with 12 bases between. Looked up from germline, CDR1 is LGHNA and CDR2 is YNFKEQ. This CDR3 contains 15 residues. The CDR3 DNA reads TGTGCCAGCAGCCAAGATCTATCGGGAATCTACGAGCAGTACTTC. Its protein product is CASSQDLSGIYEQYF.

The chain combines TRBV20-1 with TRBJ2-1, with TRBD2 matching 9 bases. Germline V lookup: CDR1 DFQATT, CDR2 SNEGSKA (reference sequence). Losses at the gene ends were 0 bases for V and 4 bases for J; bases not matched to a gene: 10. CDR3 length: 17 amino acids. Here the CDR3 reads CSAREGSGRGLYNEQFF. For the CDR3, the DNA is TGCAGTGCTAGAGAAGGTAGCGGGAGAGGATTATACAATGAGCAGTTCTTC.

This clonotype was recorded many times. V and J are TRBV6-1 and TRBJ2-5, with 8 bases identical to TRBD1. The CDR3 runs to 15 residues. The V and J ends lost 5 bases and 1 base, in that order; junction bases with no gene match: 6. Germline V gene lookup returns CDR1 MNHNS and CDR2 SASEGT. The DNA of the CDR3 is TGTGCCAGCAGTAGGAGGACAGGGTTCCAAGAGACCCAGTACTTC. It yields the protein CASSRRTGFQETQYF.

Written as DNA, the CDR3 is TGTGCCAGCAGTTACTCTAGGTCTAGTCCCCTTGATGAGCAGTTCTTC. Translated: CASSYSRSSPLDEQFF. The chain employs TRBV6-2 or TRBV6-3 and TRBJ2-1; D gene unclear. Germline assignment: CDR1 MNHEY and CDR2 SVGEGT. The V gene lost 0 bases and the J gene lost 8 bases, with 17 bases spanning the gap. This CDR3 is 16 amino acids long.

This clonotype has at least ten counts. The chain recombines TRBV11-3 with TRBJ2-1; 12 bases are a match to TRBD1. Germline lookup yields CDR1 SGHNT and CDR2 YENEEA. The CDR3 has 18 residues. V shed 8 bases and J 3 bases; nucleotides not matched to a gene: 14. The CDR3 coding sequence is TGTGCCAGCGGGGGAAAGATCCGGGACAGGGGGCACTACAATGAGCAGTTCTTC. It specifies CASGGKIRDRGHYNEQFF.

This clonotype has a count of ten or more. Written as DNA, the CDR3 is TGCGCCAGCAGCCAAGAGCCATCTTTCGCCGGGGAGCTGTTTTTT. Translated: CASSQEPSFAGELFF. The chain is built from TRBV4-1 and TRBJ2-2; D is unresolved. The CDR3 has 15 residues. Trimming stripped 0 bases from V and 6 bases from J, with 11 bases between. Germline V CDR1 and CDR2: MGHRA, YSYEKL.

This sequence joins TRBV20-1 and TRBJ2-5, with 7 nucleotides matching TRBD2. The germline V gene has CDR1 DFQATT and CDR2 SNEGSKA (reference sequence). J gave up 6 bases and V 2 bases, and 18 bases lay outside the gene matches. This CDR3 spans 17 amino acids. DNA of the CDR3: TGCAGTGCTAGACCTCGGGAGGCAGGGACCCCTTCTAAGACCCAGTACTTC. It yields the protein CSARPREAGTPSKTQYF.

In DNA, the CDR3 is TGTGCCAGCAGCGTCGGGACGGGACTAGCGGACTACGAGCAGTACTTC. It is translated as CASSVGTGLADYEQYF. This rearrangement joins TRBV9 to TRBJ2-7, with TRBD2 matching 11 bases. CDR1 SGDLS and CDR2 YYNGEE come from the germline V gene. Trimming at V came to 2 bases and at J to 3 bases, leaving 7 bases not matched to a gene. The CDR3 consists of 16 residues.

This clonotype was counted many times. The chain is built from TRBV7-2 and TRBJ2-4; 7 bases map to TRBD1. The CDR3 has 16 amino acids. CDR1 is SGHTA, CDR2 FQGNSA, per germline. Germline trimming cut 5 bases from V and 0 bases from J; bases unmatched to any gene: 7. The CDR3 DNA is TGTGCCAGCAGCAACCGGGACAGTGTAGCCAAAAACATTCAGTACTTC. It codes for CASSNRDSVAKNIQYF.

This clonotype was recorded a few times. The rearrangement joins TRBV29-1 to TRBJ2-5; D call uncertain. Germline lookup yields CDR1 SQVTM and CDR2 ANQGSEA. This CDR3 region has 12 residues. Trimming pared 4 bases from V and 5 bases from J, leaving 11 bases between. The CDR3 DNA is TGCAGCGTTGGGCTAGGTGGGGAGACCCAGTACTTC. As protein: CSVGLGGETQYF.

This clonotype was recorded at least ten times. V is TRBV7-2 and J is TRBJ2-3; unclear D gene. This CDR3 has 14 amino acids. Trimming left V 3 bases short and J 0 bases short, with 7 bases between. Germline lookup yields CDR1 SGHTA and CDR2 FQGNSA. The CDR3 bases are TGTGCCAGCAGCTTTGTTCAGAGCACAGATACGCAGTATTTT. Its protein product is CASSFVQSTDTQYF.

The chain is built from TRBV7-2 and TRBJ2-1; D unclear. The CDR3 runs 12 residues. V was pared by 3 bases and J by 6 bases, with 6 bases between. In germline, CDR1 is SGHTA, CDR2 FQGNSA. The CDR3 loop reads CASSFRRNEQFF. CDR3 coding DNA: TGTGCCAGCAGCTTTCGTCGCAATGAGCAGTTCTTC.

As concerns this clonotype: A much larger clonotype is one base distant, so this may be a read error. The chain couples TRBV28 to TRBJ1-2; tentative D call: TRBD1 (5 bases). Trimming left V 2 bases short and J 7 bases short, with 11 bases between. The CDR3 contains 13 residues. CDR1 and CDR2 from the germline V gene are MDHEN and SYDVKM. The CDR3 reads CASSLSRDCGYTF. In DNA, the CDR3 is TGTGCCAGCAGTTTAAGTAGGGACTGTGGCTACACCTTC.

Concerning this clonotype: One junction end disagrees with the germline gene, perhaps due to a read error. The chain recombines TRBV11-2 with TRBJ2-1; perhaps TRBD2 as D (6 bases). Germline V lookup: CDR1 SGHAT, CDR2 FQNNGV. This CDR3 contains 15 residues. The CDR3 protein is CASSQGRESYNEQFF. CDR3 nucleotide sequence: TGCGCCAGCAGCCAAGGACGGGAGTCCTACAATGAGCAGTTCTTC.

This clonotype was observed a few times. The chain employs TRBV11-1 and TRBJ1-6; D is undetermined. With 1 base removed from V and 3 bases from J, the gap between germline ends came to 7 bases. CDR1 and CDR2 (germline): SGHAT, FQDESV (reference sequence). There are 15 residues in the CDR3. The CDR3 here is CASSLGPHYNSPLHF. The CDR3 region has the DNA TGTGCCAGCAGCTTAGGGCCGCACTATAATTCACCCCTCCACTTT.

V and J are TRBV5-6 and TRBJ2-7, with D perhaps assigned TRBD1 or TRBD2 (5 bases each). The germline gives CDR1 SGHDT, CDR2 YYEEEE. V lost 6 bases to trimming and J lost 2 bases, with 21 bases between them. The CDR3 loop spans 16 amino acids. The DNA of the CDR3 is TGTGCCAGCACCTCTTGGGCCCGGGACCCAGCCTACGAGCAGTACTTC. Amino acid sequence: CASTSWARDPAYEQYF. The entire variable domain, with the rest obtained from reference TRBV5-6 and TRBJ2-7, is as follows: DAGVTQSPTHLIKTRGQQVTLRCSPKSGHDTVSWYQQALGQGPQFIFQYYEEEERQRGNFPDRFSGHQFPNYSSELNVNALLLGDSALYLCASTSWARDPAYEQYFGPGTRLTVT.

In this sample, this clonotype turned up many times. The rearrangement uses TRBV18 and TRBJ1-1; D uncertain. Germline V lookup: CDR1 KGHSH, CDR2 LQKENI. This CDR3 spans 14 amino acids. V was shortened by 3 bases and J by 1 base, with 9 bases between the two germline ends. Here the CDR3 reads CASSPGSTNTEAFF. The CDR3 nucleotides read TGTGCCAGCTCACCCGGGAGCACGAACACTGAAGCTTTCTTT. Using reference TRBV18 and TRBJ1-1 for the parts outside the CDR3, the full variable domain is NAGVMQNPRHLVRRRGQEARLRCSPMKGHSHVYWYRQLPEEGLKFMVYLQKENIIDESGMPKERFSAEFPKEGPSILRIQQVVRGDSAAYFCASSPGSTNTEAFFGQGTRLTVV.

This clonotype was counted ten times or more. The genes are TRBV29-1 and TRBJ2-7, with no clear D. The germline V gene has CDR1 SQVTM and CDR2 ANQGSEA. CDR3 length: 14 amino acids. Between the trimmed V and J ends, which lost 5 bases and 2 bases, there was a span of 16 bases. Here the CDR3 DNA reads TGCAGCGTTTCAGTCGGATTAAAGACCTACGAGCAGTACTTC. Amino acid sequence: CSVSVGLKTYEQYF.

At least ten counts were recorded for this clonotype. The V call is TRBV18, the J call TRBJ1-1, with D hard to call. In germline, CDR1 is KGHSH, CDR2 LQKENI. V lost 2 bases, J lost 4 bases, and 8 bases lay in between. The CDR3 covers 13 residues. CDR3: CASSPGYPTEAFF. Here the CDR3 DNA reads TGTGCCAGCTCACCAGGTTATCCCACTGAAGCTTTCTTT.

This clonotype has only a few counts. The rearrangement joins TRBV5-1 to TRBJ2-5; TRBD2 matches 11 bases. J gave up 1 base and V 5 bases, and 1 base lay outside the gene matches. The CDR3 covers 14 residues. Germline V CDR1 and CDR2: SGHRS, YFSETQ. CDR3 sequence: CASRLAGVQETQYF. Here the CDR3 DNA reads TGCGCCAGCAGACTAGCGGGAGTCCAAGAGACCCAGTACTTC.